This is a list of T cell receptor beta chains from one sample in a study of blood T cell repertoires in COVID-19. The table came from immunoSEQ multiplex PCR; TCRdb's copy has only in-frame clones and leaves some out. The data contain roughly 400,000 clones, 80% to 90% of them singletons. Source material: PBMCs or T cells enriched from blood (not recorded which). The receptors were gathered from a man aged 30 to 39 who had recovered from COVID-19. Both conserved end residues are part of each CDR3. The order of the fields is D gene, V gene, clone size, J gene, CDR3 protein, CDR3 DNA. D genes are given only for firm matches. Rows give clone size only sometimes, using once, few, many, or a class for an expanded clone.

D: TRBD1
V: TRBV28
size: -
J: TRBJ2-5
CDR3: CASTYPGTGRETQYF
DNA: TGTGCCAGCACCTATCCCGGGACAGGGAGAGAGACCCAGTACTTC

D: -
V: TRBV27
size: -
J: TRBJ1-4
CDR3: CASSKNRVANEKLFF
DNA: TGTGCCAGCAGTAAAAACAGGGTTGCTAATGAAAAACTGTTTTTT

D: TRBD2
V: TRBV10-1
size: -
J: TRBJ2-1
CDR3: CASSGSGTSAYNEQFF
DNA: TGCGCCAGCAGTGGTTCCGGGACTAGCGCTTACAATGAGCAGTTCTTC

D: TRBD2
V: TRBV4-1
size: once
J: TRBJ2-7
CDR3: CASSQQNVAGGPHEQYF
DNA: TGCGCCAGCAGCCAACAAAATGTAGCGGGAGGGCCCCACGAGCAGTACTTC

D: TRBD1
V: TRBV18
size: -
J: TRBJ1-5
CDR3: CASSRRQGGNQPQHF
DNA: TGTGCCAGCTCACGACGACAGGGCGGGAATCAGCCCCAGCATTTT

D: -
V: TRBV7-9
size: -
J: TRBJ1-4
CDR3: CASSLTHLLTGANEKLFF
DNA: TGTGCCAGCAGCTTAACTCACCTCTTGACAGGTGCTAATGAAAAACTGTTTTTT

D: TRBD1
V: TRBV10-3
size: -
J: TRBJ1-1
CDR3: CAISDEQGAGEAFF
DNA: TGTGCCATCAGCGACGAACAGGGGGCCGGTGAAGCTTTCTTT

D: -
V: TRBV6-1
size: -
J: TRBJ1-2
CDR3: CASSDHGNYGYTF
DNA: TGTGCCAGCAGTGACCACGGTAACTATGGCTACACCTTC

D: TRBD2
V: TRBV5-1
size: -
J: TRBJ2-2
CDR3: CASSLPGLAGVGELFF
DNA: TGCGCCAGCAGCCTACCGGGACTAGCGGGAGTCGGGGAGCTGTTTTTT

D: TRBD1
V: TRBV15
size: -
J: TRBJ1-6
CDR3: CATSRTGTGISPLHF
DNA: TGTGCCACCAGCAGGACCGGGACAGGAATATCACCCCTCCACTTT

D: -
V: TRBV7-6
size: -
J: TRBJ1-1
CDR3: CASSLGQGYKDTEAFF
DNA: TGTGCCAGCAGCTTAGGTCAGGGGTATAAGGACACTGAAGCTTTCTTT

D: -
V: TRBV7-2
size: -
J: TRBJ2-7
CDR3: CASRSGTPMDEQYF
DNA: TGTGCCAGCAGAAGCGGCACCCCGATGGACGAGCAGTACTTC

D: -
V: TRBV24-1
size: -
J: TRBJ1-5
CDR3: CATSDPSVGNQPQHF
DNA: TGTGCCACCAGTGACCCCAGTGTGGGCAATCAGCCCCAGCATTTT

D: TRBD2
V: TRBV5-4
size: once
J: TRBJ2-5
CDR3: CASSRGTSGAQETQYF
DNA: TGTGCCAGCAGCCGCGGGACTAGCGGGGCCCAAGAGACCCAGTACTTC

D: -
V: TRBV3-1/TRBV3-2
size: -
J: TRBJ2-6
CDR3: CASSQGIPGLGLSGANVLTF
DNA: TGTGCCAGCAGCCAAGGGATACCGGGACTCGGACTTTCGGGGGCCAACGTCCTGACTTTC

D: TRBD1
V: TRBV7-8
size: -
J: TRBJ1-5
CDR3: CASSPRHTGTAPYSNQPQHF
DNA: TGTGCCAGCAGCCCGCGACACACCGGGACAGCCCCCTATAGCAATCAGCCCCAGCATTTT

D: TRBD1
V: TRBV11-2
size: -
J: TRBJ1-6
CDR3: CASSLGNSGQGNSPLHF
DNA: TGTGCCAGCAGCTTAGGGAACTCGGGACAGGGAAATTCACCCCTCCACTTT

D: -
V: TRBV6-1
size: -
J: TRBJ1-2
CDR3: CASSEAGGGFGGYTF
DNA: TGTGCCAGCAGTGAAGCAGGCGGGGGGTTTGGTGGCTACACCTTC

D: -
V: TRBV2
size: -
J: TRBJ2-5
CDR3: CASSVLGWGEETQYF
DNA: TGTGCCAGCAGTGTATTGGGCTGGGGGGAAGAGACCCAGTACTTC

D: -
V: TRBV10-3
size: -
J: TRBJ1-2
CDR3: CAISESRGYTF
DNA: TGTGCCATCAGTGAGTCTCGGGGCTACACCTTC

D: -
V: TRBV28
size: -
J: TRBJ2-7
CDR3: CASSFSPYEQYF
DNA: TGTGCCAGCAGTTTTAGTCCCTACGAGCAGTACTTC

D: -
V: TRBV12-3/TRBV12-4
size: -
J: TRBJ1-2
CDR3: CASTTGKHYGYTF
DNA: TGTGCCAGCACCACCGGGAAACACTATGGCTACACCTTC